These 16 T cell receptor beta chains were all obtained from the same sample, sequenced in a study of shared clonotypes between healthy human individuals. Measured with immunoSEQ multiplex PCR; TCRdb has only the in-frame clones, and not every one. The sample lists over a million clones, roughly 75% occurring once. Sequenced input: memory CD4+ T cells sorted from blood. Subset here: CD45RA-negative fraction. These receptor sequences come from a man aged 18 to 29 in good health.

The chain couples TRBV5-3 to TRBJ2-2, with 10 positions matching TRBD1. TRBV5-3 has ORF status, its function being uncertain. The CDR3 totals 17 residues. The trim removed 4 bases at V and 4 bases at J, leaving 10 bases unmatched. CDR3: CARSPLDGTGVTGELFF. In DNA form, the CDR3 reads TGTGCCAGAAGCCCGCTTGACGGGACAGGGGTCACCGGGGAGCTGTTTTTT.

Remarks on this clone: Additional DNA sequences in this sample encode the identical CDR3. The chain carries TRBV30 and TRBJ2-3; the D is unclear. The V end was cut by 1 base, the J end by 3 bases, with 2 bases between. CDR1 and CDR2 from the germline V gene are GTSNPN and SVGIG (reference sequence). The CDR3 is made up of 11 amino acids. The CDR3 DNA sequence: TGTGCCTGGAGTGGGACAGATACGCAGTATTTT. Translation: CAWSGTDTQYF.

This clone was detected a few times. This chain joins TRBV10-3 and TRBJ2-7; D perhaps matches TRBD1 (5 bases). CDR3 length: 15 residues. Trimming removed 3 bases from V and 0 bases from J, with 12 bases in between. Per the germline V gene, CDR1 is ENHRY and CDR2 is SYGVKD. CDR3 nucleotide sequence: TGTGCCATCAGTGATCAGGGCAAGAGCTCCTACGAGCAGTACTTC. Encoded protein: CAISDQGKSSYEQYF.

The V and J genes are TRBV28 and TRBJ1-4; D gene uncertain. This CDR3 is 14 amino acids long. Between the trimmed V and J ends, which lost 7 bases and 8 bases, there was a span of 17 bases. Per germline, CDR1 MDHEN and CDR2 SYDVKM. Written as DNA, the CDR3 is TGTGCCAGCAAACAAGGGATGGGCCGGGAAAAACTGTTTTTT. This translates into CASKQGMGREKLFF. The variable domain in full, with the rest retrieved from reference TRBV28 and TRBJ1-4, is DVKVTQSSRYLVKRTGEKVFLECVQDMDHENMFWYRQDPGLGLRLIYFSYDVKMKEKGDIPEGYSVSREKKERFSLILESASTNQTSMYLCASKQGMGREKLFFGSGTQLSVL.

This clone was seen only once. The rearrangement links TRBV19 to TRBJ1-5; TRBD1 matches 8 bases. The junction had 10 bases not matched to a gene; V was cut back by 6 bases and J by 6 bases. Germline assignment: CDR1 LNHDA and CDR2 SQIVND (reference sequence). This CDR3 comprises 15 residues. The CDR3 protein is CASSNRDRISQPQHF. Here the CDR3 DNA reads TGTGCCAGTAGCAACCGGGACAGGATAAGTCAGCCCCAGCATTTT.

The chain recombines TRBV5-4 with TRBJ2-3; tentative D call: TRBD2 (6 bases). Germline CDR1 and CDR2: SGHNT and YYREEE (reference sequence). The CDR3 length is 15 residues. V was clipped by 1 base and J by 2 bases, with 11 bases between them. CDR3 protein: CASSLTRGTTDTQYF. DNA for the CDR3: TGTGCCAGCAGCTTGACCCGGGGGACCACAGATACGCAGTATTTT.

The sample holds a few counts of this clone. The chain carries TRBV2 and TRBJ1-2; no definite D call. Trimming cost V 3 bases and J 2 bases, with 7 bases left between them. Germline V lookup: CDR1 SNHLY, CDR2 FYNNEI. This CDR3 has 13 residues. The CDR3 reads CASSEVGNYGYTF. The DNA for the CDR3 is TGTGCCAGCAGTGAGGTCGGAAACTATGGCTACACCTTC. The variable domain in full, completed from reference TRBV2 and TRBJ1-2, reads EPEVTQTPSHQVTQMGQEVILRCVPISNHLYFYWYRQILGQKVEFLVSFYNNEISEKSEIFDDQFSVERPDGSNFTLKIRSTKLEDSAMYFCASSEVGNYGYTFGSGTRLTVV.

V is TRBV28 and J is TRBJ1-4; the D is unclear. Trimming took off 6 bases at V and 3 bases at J, with 20 bases between the two ends. Germline V gives CDR1 MDHEN, CDR2 SYDVKM. The CDR3 covers 17 residues. CDR3 sequence: CASSRTLSLGSNEKLFF. In nucleotides, the CDR3 is TGTGCCAGCAGCCGAACCCTTTCATTGGGCTCTAATGAAAAACTGTTTTTT.

This chain joins TRBV30 and TRBJ2-4, with a tentative D call TRBD1 (5 bases). Germline V gives CDR1 GTSNPN, CDR2 SVGIG (reference sequence). The CDR3 length is 14 residues. Trimming shortened V by 3 bases and J by 8 bases, and 17 bases separated the two germline ends. The CDR3 region has the DNA TGTGCCTGGAGCCTACCCAGGGTTAGGGACATTCAGTACTTC. It translates to CAWSLPRVRDIQYF. Combining the CDR3 with reference TRBV30 and TRBJ2-4 gives the whole variable domain SQTIHQWPATLVQPVGSPLSLECTVEGTSNPNLYWYRQAAGRGLQLLFYSVGIGQISSEVPQNLSASRPQDRQFILSSKKLLLSDSGFYLCAWSLPRVRDIQYFGAGTRLSVL.

V usage is TRBV11-2 and J usage is TRBJ1-2; D is ambiguous. Trimming removed 1 base at V and 2 bases at J, with 11 bases between. Germline CDR1 and CDR2: SGHAT and FQNNGV. The CDR3 totals 15 residues. The CDR3 DNA is TGTGCCAGCAGCTTAGGTACCAAACTCAACTATGGCTACACCTTC. The encoded protein is CASSLGTKLNYGYTF.

The chain carries TRBV11-2 and TRBJ2-7; D not resolved. Per the germline V gene, CDR1 is SGHAT and CDR2 is FQNNGV. Trimming took off 4 bases at V and 3 bases at J, with 13 bases between the two ends. The CDR3 sequence is 14 residues long. CDR3: CASSSHISGYEQYF. In DNA, the CDR3 is TGTGCCAGCAGCTCGCATATATCAGGCTACGAGCAGTACTTC.

The chain links TRBV5-5 to TRBJ1-2, with a tentative D call TRBD1 (5 bases). The CDR3 is 15 amino acids. The V gene's germline CDR1 is SGHKS and CDR2 YYEKEE (reference sequence). Trimming removed 0 bases at V and 2 bases at J, with 11 bases between. CDR3: CASSLESGSNYGYTF. CDR3 DNA: TGTGCCAGCAGCTTGGAGTCAGGGTCCAACTATGGCTACACCTTC.

This rearrangement joins TRBV18 to TRBJ2-3; TRBD2 aligns across 9 bases. Germline V lookup: CDR1 KGHSH, CDR2 LQKENI. The ends lost 6 bases at V and 4 bases at J; junction bases unmatched: 8. The CDR3 covers 15 residues. This chain's CDR3 is CASSRSGSSPDTQYF. CDR3 nucleotide sequence: TGTGCCAGCTCTCGTAGCGGGAGCAGCCCAGATACGCAGTATTTT.

To note about this clone: A read error may produce the germline difference seen at one junction end. CDR3 amino acids: CASRQGVGGGSYEQYF. The CDR3 region has the DNA TGCGCCAGCAGGCAAGGGGTAGGGGGCGGCTCCTACGAGCAGTACTTC. The J gene is TRBJ2-7, the V gene TRBV4-1; TRBD1 matches at 7 bases. The CDR3 contains 16 residues. Germline V gene sequence: CDR1 MGHRA, CDR2 YSYEKL.

J is TRBJ2-7 and V is TRBV28, with TRBD2 matching over 11 bases. Per germline, CDR1 MDHEN and CDR2 SYDVKM. V lost 5 bases to trimming and J lost 5 bases; unmatched junction nucleotides: 8. This CDR3 contains 15 residues. CDR3 nucleotide sequence: TGTGCCAGCAGTCTCGCACTAGCGGGAGTTAACGAGCAGTACTTC. As protein: CASSLALAGVNEQYF.

The chain links TRBV30 to TRBJ2-5, with D perhaps matching TRBD1 or TRBD2 (5 bases each). The DNA end is more similar to TRBJ2-7, so the J call may be wrong. Germline CDR1 is GTSNPN and CDR2 is SVGIG (reference sequence). CDR3 length equals 14 residues. The CDR3 DNA reads as TGTGCCTGGGGGGGAAGGGGTCTAATAAACGAGCAGTACTTC. The encoded protein is CAWGGRGLINEQYF.